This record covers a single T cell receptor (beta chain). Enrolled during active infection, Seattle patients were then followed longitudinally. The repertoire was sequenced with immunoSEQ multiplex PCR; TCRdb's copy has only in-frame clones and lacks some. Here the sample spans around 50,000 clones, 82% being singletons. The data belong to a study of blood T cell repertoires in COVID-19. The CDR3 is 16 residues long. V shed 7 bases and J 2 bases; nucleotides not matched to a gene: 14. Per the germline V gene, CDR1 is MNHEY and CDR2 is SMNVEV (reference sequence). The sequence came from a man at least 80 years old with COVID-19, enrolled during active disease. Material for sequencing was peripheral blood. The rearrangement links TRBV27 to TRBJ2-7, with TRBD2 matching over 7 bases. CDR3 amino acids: CASTPRRGDGAYEQYF. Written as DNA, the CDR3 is TGTGCCAGCACTCCTCGTCGGGGGGATGGTGCCTACGAGCAGTACTTC.